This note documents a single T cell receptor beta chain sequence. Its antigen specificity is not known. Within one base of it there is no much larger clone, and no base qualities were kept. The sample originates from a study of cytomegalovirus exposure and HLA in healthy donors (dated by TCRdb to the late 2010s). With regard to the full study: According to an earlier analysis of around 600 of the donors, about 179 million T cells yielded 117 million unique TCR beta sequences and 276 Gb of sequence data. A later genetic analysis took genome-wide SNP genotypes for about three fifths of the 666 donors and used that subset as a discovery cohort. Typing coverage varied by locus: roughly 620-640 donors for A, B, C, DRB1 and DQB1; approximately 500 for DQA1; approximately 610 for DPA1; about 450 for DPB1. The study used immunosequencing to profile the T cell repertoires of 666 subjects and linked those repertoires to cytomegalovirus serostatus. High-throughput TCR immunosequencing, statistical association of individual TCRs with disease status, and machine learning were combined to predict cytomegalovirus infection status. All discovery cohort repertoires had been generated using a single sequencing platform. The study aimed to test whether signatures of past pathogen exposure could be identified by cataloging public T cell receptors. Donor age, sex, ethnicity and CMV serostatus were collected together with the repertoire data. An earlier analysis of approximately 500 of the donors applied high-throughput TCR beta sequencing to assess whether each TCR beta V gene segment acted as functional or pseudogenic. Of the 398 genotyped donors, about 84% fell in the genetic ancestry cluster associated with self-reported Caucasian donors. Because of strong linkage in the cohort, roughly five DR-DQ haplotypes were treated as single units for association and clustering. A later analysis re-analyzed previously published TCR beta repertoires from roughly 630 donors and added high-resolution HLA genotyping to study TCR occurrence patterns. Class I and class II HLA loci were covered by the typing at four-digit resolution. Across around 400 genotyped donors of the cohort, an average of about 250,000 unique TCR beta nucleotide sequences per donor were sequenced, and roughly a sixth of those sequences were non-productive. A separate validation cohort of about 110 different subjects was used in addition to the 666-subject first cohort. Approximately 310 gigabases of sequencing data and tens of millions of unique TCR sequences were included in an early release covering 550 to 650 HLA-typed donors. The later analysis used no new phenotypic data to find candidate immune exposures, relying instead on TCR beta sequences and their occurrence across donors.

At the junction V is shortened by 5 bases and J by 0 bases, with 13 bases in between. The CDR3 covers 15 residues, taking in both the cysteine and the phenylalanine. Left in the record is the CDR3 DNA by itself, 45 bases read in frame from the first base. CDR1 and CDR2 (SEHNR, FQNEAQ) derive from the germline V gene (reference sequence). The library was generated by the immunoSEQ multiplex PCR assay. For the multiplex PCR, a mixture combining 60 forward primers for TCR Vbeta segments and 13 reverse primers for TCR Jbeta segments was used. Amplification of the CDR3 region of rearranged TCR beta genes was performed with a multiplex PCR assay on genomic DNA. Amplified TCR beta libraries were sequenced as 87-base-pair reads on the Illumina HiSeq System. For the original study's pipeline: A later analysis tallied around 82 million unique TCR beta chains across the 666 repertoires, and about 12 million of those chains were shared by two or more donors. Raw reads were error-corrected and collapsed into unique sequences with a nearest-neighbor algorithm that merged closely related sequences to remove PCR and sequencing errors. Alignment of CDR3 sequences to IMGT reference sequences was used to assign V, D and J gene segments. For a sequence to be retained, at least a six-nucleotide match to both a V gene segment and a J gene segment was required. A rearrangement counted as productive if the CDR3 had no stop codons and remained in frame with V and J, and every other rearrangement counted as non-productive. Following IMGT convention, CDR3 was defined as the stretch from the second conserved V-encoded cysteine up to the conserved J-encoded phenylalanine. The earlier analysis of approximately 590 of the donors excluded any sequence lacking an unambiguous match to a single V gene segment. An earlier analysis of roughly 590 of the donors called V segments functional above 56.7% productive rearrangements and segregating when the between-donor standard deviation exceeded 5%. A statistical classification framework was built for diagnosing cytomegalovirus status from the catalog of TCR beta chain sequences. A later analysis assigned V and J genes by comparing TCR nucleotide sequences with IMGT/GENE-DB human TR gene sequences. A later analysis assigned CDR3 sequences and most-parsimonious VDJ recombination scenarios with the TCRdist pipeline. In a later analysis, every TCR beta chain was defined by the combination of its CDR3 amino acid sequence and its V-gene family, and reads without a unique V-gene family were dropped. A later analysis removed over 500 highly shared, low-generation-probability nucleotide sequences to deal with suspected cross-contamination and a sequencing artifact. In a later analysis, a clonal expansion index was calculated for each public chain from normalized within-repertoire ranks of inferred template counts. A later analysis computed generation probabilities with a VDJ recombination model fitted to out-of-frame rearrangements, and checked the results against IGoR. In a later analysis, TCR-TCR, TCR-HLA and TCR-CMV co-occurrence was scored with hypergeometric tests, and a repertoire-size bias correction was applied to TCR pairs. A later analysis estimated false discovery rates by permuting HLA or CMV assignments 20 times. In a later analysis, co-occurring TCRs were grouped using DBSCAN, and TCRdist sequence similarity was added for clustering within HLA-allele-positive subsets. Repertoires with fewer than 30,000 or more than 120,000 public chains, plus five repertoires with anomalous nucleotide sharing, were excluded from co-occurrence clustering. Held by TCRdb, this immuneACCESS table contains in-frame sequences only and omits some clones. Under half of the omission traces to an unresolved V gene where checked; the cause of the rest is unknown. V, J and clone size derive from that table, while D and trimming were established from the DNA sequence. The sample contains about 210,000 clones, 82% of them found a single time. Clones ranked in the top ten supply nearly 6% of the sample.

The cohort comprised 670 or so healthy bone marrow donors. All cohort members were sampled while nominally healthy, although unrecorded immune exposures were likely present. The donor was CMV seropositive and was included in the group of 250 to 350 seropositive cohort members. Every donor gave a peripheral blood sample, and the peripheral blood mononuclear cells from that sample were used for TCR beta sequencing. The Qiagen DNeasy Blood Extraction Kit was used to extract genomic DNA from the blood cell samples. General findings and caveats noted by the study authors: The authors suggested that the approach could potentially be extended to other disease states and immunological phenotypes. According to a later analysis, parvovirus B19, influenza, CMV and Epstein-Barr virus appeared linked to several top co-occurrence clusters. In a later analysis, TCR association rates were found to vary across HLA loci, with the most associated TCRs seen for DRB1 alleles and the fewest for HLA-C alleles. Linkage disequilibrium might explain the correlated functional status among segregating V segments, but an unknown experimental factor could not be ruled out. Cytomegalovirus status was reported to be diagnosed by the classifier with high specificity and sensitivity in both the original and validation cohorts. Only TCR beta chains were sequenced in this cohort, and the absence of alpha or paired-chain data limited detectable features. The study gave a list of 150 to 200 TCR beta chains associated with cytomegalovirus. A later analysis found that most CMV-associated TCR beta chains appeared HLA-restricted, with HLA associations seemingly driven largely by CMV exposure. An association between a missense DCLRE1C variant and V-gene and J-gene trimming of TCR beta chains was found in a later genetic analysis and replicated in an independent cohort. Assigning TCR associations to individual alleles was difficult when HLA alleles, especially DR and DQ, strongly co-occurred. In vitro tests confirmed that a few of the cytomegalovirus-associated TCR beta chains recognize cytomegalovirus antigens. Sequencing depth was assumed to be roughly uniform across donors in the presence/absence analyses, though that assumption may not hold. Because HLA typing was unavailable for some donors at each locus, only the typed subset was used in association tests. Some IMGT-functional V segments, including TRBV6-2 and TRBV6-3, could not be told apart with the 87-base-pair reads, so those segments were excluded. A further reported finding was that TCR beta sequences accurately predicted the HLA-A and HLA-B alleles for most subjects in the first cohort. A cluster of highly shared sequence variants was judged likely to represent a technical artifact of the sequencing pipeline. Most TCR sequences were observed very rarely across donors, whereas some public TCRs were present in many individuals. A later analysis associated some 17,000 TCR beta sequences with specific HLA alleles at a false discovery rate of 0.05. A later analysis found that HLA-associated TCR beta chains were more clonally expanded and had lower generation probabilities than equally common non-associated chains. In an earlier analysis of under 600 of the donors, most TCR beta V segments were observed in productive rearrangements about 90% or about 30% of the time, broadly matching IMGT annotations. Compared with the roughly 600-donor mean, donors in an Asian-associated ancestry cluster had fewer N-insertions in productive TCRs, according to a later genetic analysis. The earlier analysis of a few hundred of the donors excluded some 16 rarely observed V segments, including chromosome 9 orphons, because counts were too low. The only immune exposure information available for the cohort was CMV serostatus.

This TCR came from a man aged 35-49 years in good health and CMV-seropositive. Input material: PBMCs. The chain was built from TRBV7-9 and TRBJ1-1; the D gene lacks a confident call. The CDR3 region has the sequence CASSRPGTLNTEAFF. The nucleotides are TGTGCCAGCAGCCGCCCAGGAACTCTGAACACTGAAGCTTTCTTT.